This is a list of T cell receptor beta chains from one sample in a study of T cell responses to AZD1222 COVID-19 vaccine. TCRdb's table, derived via immunoSEQ multiplex PCR, lists solely in-frame clones and lacks some. This table has 84,000 or so clones, nearly 90% appearing once. Sample: peripheral blood, taken on day 0 of MenACWY control vaccination. These receptors came from an adult in good health. The CDR3 runs from the conserved cysteine through the conserved F or W. Each record gives: V gene, clone size, D gene, J gene, CDR3 DNA, CDR3 protein. A D gene is named only where the DNA matches it firmly. Some rows have no size entry. The others give once, few or many, or a class for an expanded clone.

V gene: TRBV4-1; clone size: NA; D gene: TRBD1; J gene: TRBJ1-2; CDR3 DNA: TGCGCCAGCAGCCAAGACCCGGACAGGGCCTATGGCTACACCTTC; CDR3 protein: CASSQDPDRAYGYTF
V gene: TRBV7-8; clone size: NA; D gene: TRBD2; J gene: TRBJ2-1; CDR3 DNA: TGTGCCAGCAGCCCCCGCTTCGGGGGGGGAATAGGGGAGATCAATGAGCAGTTCTTC; CDR3 protein: CASSPRFGGGIGEINEQFF
V gene: TRBV2; clone size: NA; D gene: TRBD1; J gene: TRBJ2-3; CDR3 DNA: TGTGCCAGCAGGGCAGGGGGAAGCTATCTCACAGATACGCAGTATTTT; CDR3 protein: CASRAGGSYLTDTQYF
V gene: TRBV5-3; clone size: NA; D gene: TRBD2; J gene: TRBJ2-1; CDR3 DNA: TGTGCCAGAAGCAACAGCGGGGCCCCTTACAATGAGCAGTTCTTC; CDR3 protein: CARSNSGAPYNEQFF
V gene: TRBV9; clone size: NA; D gene: NA; J gene: TRBJ1-3; CDR3 DNA: TGTGCCAGCAGCGCACGGTGGGGAGGAAACACCATATATTTT; CDR3 protein: CASSARWGGNTIYF
V gene: TRBV7-2; clone size: NA; D gene: NA; J gene: TRBJ2-6; CDR3 DNA: TGTGCCAGCACCTCCCCTAGGACCTCCTCTGGGGCCAACGTCCTGACTTTC; CDR3 protein: CASTSPRTSSGANVLTF
V gene: TRBV15; clone size: NA; D gene: NA; J gene: TRBJ2-7; CDR3 DNA: TGTGCCACCAGCAGAGAGAGGACAGTGCTCTACGAGCAGTACTTC; CDR3 protein: CATSRERTVLYEQYF
V gene: TRBV5-4; clone size: NA; D gene: NA; J gene: TRBJ1-2; CDR3 DNA: TGTGCCAGCAGCTTGGTTTCAGGGGTTAACTATGGCTACACCTTC; CDR3 protein: CASSLVSGVNYGYTF
V gene: TRBV13; clone size: once; D gene: NA; J gene: TRBJ1-3; CDR3 DNA: TGTGCCAGCAGCTCTACAGTCGCTGGAAACACCATATATTTT; CDR3 protein: CASSSTVAGNTIYF
V gene: TRBV15; clone size: NA; D gene: NA; J gene: TRBJ1-5; CDR3 DNA: TGTGCCACCAGCACAGGGGCCCCCAGCAATCAGCCCCAGCATTTT; CDR3 protein: CATSTGAPSNQPQHF
V gene: TRBV28; clone size: NA; D gene: TRBD1; J gene: TRBJ1-5; CDR3 DNA: TGTGCCAGCACCCCAGGAACAGGGGGGAATCAGCCCCAGCATTTT; CDR3 protein: CASTPGTGGNQPQHF
V gene: TRBV5-1; clone size: NA; D gene: NA; J gene: TRBJ2-3; CDR3 DNA: TGCGCCAGCAGCGGAAACGGGGAAAGCACAGATACGCAGTATTTT; CDR3 protein: CASSGNGESTDTQYF
V gene: TRBV9; clone size: NA; D gene: NA; J gene: TRBJ2-7; CDR3 DNA: TGTGCCAGCAGCCCCCCTGGCTCCTACGAGCAGTACTTC; CDR3 protein: CASSPPGSYEQYF
V gene: TRBV30; clone size: NA; D gene: NA; J gene: TRBJ1-1; CDR3 DNA: TGTGCCTGGAGTGTGGCCCCTATACCTGAAGCTTTCTTT; CDR3 protein: CAWSVAPIPEAFF
V gene: TRBV5-4; clone size: NA; D gene: TRBD1; J gene: TRBJ2-5; CDR3 DNA: TGTGCCAGCAGCCTGGCGGGCAGGGGGCTAGAGACCCAGTACTTC; CDR3 protein: CASSLAGRGLETQYF
V gene: TRBV4-1; clone size: few; D gene: NA; J gene: TRBJ1-6; CDR3 DNA: TGCGCCAGCAGCCAGTATTCGGGGGATTCACCCCTCCACTTT; CDR3 protein: CASSQYSGDSPLHF
V gene: TRBV28; clone size: NA; D gene: NA; J gene: TRBJ1-3; CDR3 DNA: TGTGCCAGCGGCATTACAGGGACTGGAAACACCATATATTTT; CDR3 protein: CASGITGTGNTIYF
V gene: TRBV27; clone size: NA; D gene: NA; J gene: TRBJ2-5; CDR3 DNA: TGTGCCAGCAGTTGGACCGGGGAGGAGACCCAGTACTTC; CDR3 protein: CASSWTGEETQYF
V gene: TRBV7-8; clone size: NA; D gene: NA; J gene: TRBJ1-1; CDR3 DNA: TGTGCCAGCAGCTTGGGGACCTACCCTGAAGCTTTCTTT; CDR3 protein: CASSLGTYPEAFF
V gene: TRBV7-9; clone size: NA; D gene: NA; J gene: TRBJ1-2; CDR3 DNA: TGTGCCAGCAGCTTTTTCACAACAGATAACTATGGCTACACCTTC; CDR3 protein: CASSFFTTDNYGYTF
V gene: TRBV12-3/TRBV12-4; clone size: NA; D gene: NA; J gene: TRBJ2-2; CDR3 DNA: TGTGCCAGCAGTTACCACGACACCGGGGAGCTGTTTTTT; CDR3 protein: CASSYHDTGELFF
V gene: TRBV30; clone size: NA; D gene: NA; J gene: TRBJ1-1; CDR3 DNA: TGTGCCTGGAGTGTAAGTCCCGCCACTGAAGCTTTCTTT; CDR3 protein: CAWSVSPATEAFF
V gene: TRBV12-3/TRBV12-4; clone size: NA; D gene: NA; J gene: TRBJ2-6; CDR3 DNA: TGTGCCAGCACCGTAGGAGGGGCCAACGTCCTGACTTTC; CDR3 protein: CASTVGGANVLTF
V gene: TRBV5-1; clone size: NA; D gene: NA; J gene: TRBJ1-4; CDR3 DNA: TGCGCCAGCAGCTTGGGGATGACTAATGAAAAACTGTTTTTT; CDR3 protein: CASSLGMTNEKLFF
V gene: TRBV19; clone size: NA; D gene: TRBD1; J gene: TRBJ2-7; CDR3 DNA: TGTGCCAGTAGGGCGACAGGGGCGGCCTACGAGCAGTACTTC; CDR3 protein: CASRATGAAYEQYF
V gene: TRBV5-6; clone size: NA; D gene: NA; J gene: TRBJ2-7; CDR3 DNA: TGTGCCAGCAGTGTTAGGGCGGGCGAGCAGTACTTC; CDR3 protein: CASSVRAGEQYF
V gene: TRBV3-1/TRBV3-2; clone size: NA; D gene: NA; J gene: TRBJ1-1; CDR3 DNA: TGTGCCAGCAGCCCGACCCTCGACTCCTTGACTGAAGCTTTCTTT; CDR3 protein: CASSPTLDSLTEAFF
V gene: TRBV6-5; clone size: NA; D gene: NA; J gene: TRBJ1-5; CDR3 DNA: TGTGCCAGCAGTTACTCCCGGCGGAATCAGCCCCAGCATTTT; CDR3 protein: CASSYSRRNQPQHF
V gene: TRBV5-5; clone size: NA; D gene: NA; J gene: TRBJ1-1; CDR3 DNA: TGTGCCAGCAGCCCCGGCTTGAACACTGAAGCTTTCTTT; CDR3 protein: CASSPGLNTEAFF
V gene: TRBV2; clone size: NA; D gene: NA; J gene: TRBJ2-4; CDR3 DNA: TGTGCCAGCAGTGAGGTGATAGGCCAGGGAAAAAACATTCAGTACTTC; CDR3 protein: CASSEVIGQGKNIQYF
V gene: TRBV2; clone size: NA; D gene: NA; J gene: TRBJ1-1; CDR3 DNA: TGTGCCAGCTCATCAATTGTTTTGAACACTGAAGCTTTCTTT; CDR3 protein: CASSSIVLNTEAFF
V gene: TRBV28; clone size: once; D gene: NA; J gene: TRBJ2-4; CDR3 DNA: TGTGCCAGCAGTTTGGGGGGAACCAAAAACATTCAGTACTTC; CDR3 protein: CASSLGGTKNIQYF
V gene: TRBV28; clone size: NA; D gene: NA; J gene: TRBJ2-7; CDR3 DNA: TGTGCCAGCAGTCCGCCTCCGGGGGCCCCCGCCTACGAGCAGTACTTC; CDR3 protein: CASSPPPGAPAYEQYF
V gene: TRBV2; clone size: NA; D gene: NA; J gene: TRBJ1-4; CDR3 DNA: TGTGCCAGCACCCCCCAAGGGGGAAGGGCTAATGAAAAACTGTTTTTT; CDR3 protein: CASTPQGGRANEKLFF
V gene: TRBV9; clone size: NA; D gene: TRBD2; J gene: TRBJ2-7; CDR3 DNA: TGTGCCAGCAGCTTTGGCGGGGGGGCCTACGAGCAGTACTTC; CDR3 protein: CASSFGGGAYEQYF
V gene: TRBV27; clone size: NA; D gene: NA; J gene: TRBJ1-6; CDR3 DNA: TGTGCCAGCAGTTTACTGAGCTCCTATAATTCACCCCTCCACTTT; CDR3 protein: CASSLLSSYNSPLHF
V gene: TRBV27; clone size: NA; D gene: NA; J gene: TRBJ1-2; CDR3 DNA: TGTGCCAGCAGTTTACGACAGGAGTCCCATGGCTACACCTTC; CDR3 protein: CASSLRQESHGYTF
V gene: TRBV11-2; clone size: NA; D gene: TRBD1; J gene: TRBJ2-5; CDR3 DNA: TGTGCCAGCAGCCCGACAGGGGGCGTTGAGACCCAGTACTTC; CDR3 protein: CASSPTGGVETQYF
V gene: TRBV5-1; clone size: NA; D gene: TRBD1; J gene: TRBJ1-1; CDR3 DNA: TGCGCCAGCCGCCAGGGGGTTAACACTGAAGCTTTCTTT; CDR3 protein: CASRQGVNTEAFF
V gene: TRBV19; clone size: NA; D gene: NA; J gene: TRBJ1-2; CDR3 DNA: TGTGCCAGTAGTATAAGAAACAGGGCAAATGGCTACACCTTC; CDR3 protein: CASSIRNRANGYTF